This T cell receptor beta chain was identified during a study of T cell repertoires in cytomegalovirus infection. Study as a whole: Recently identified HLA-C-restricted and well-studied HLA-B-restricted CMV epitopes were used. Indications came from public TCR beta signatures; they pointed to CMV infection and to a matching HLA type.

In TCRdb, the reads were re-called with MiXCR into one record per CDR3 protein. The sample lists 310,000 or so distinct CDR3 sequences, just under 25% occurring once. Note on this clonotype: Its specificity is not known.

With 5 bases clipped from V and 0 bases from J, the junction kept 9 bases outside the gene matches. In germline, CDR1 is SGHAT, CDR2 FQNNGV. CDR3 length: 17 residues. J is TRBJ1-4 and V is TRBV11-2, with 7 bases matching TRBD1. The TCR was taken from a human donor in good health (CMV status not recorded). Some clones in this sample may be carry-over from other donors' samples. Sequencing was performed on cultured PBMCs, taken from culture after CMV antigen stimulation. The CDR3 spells CASSRLGGQPTNEKLFF. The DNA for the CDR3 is TGTGCCAGCAGCCGCCTAGGGGGACAGCCAACTAATGAAAAACTGTTTTTT.